The 27 T cell receptor beta chains reported below all come from one sample, sequenced in a study of identical twins (dated by TCRdb to the mid-2010s). Library construction relied on 5' RACE. Sequencing took place on an Illumina HiSeq 2000. Clones were called with MiXCR by TCRdb after fastp trimmed the public reads at Q25, and only in-frame beta chains were retained. Each entry merges the rows of one CDR3 protein and shows their most common DNA and genes. This sample gives 650,000 to 800,000 distinct CDR3 sequences in total; 8.6% of them show up just once. The leading ten clones occupy 0.75% to 1% of the sample. The sample also formed part of further work on yellow fever vaccine responses in identical twins.

Sequenced material: PBMCs. Every receptor here comes from a woman between 18 and 29 years old in good health.

This clonotype was seen repeatedly, ten times or more. This rearrangement joins TRBV4-2 to TRBJ2-1; the match to TRBD1 covers 7 bases. Trimming cost V 5 bases and J 6 bases; bases outside gene matches: 4. CDR1 is LGHNA and CDR2 is YNFKEQ in the germline V gene. This CDR3 has 13 amino acids. The CDR3 DNA follows: TGTGCCAGCAGCTGGACAGGTCCCAATGAGCAGTTCTTC. This codes for CASSWTGPNEQFF.

This clonotype turned up a few times. V usage is TRBV12-3 or TRBV12-4 and J usage is TRBJ2-6; unclear D gene. The CDR3 extends over 13 amino acids. V was trimmed by 6 bases and J by 1 base, leaving 4 bases between them. The CDR3 region is CASSQSGANVLTF. The CDR3 DNA reads as TGTGCCAGCAGCCAGTCTGGGGCCAACGTCCTGACTTTC.

The chain couples TRBV5-6 to TRBJ2-7, with D uncertain. Germline CDR1 and CDR2: SGHDT and YYEEEE. The CDR3 has 14 residues. V lost 1 base, J lost 6 bases, and 14 bases lay in between. As DNA, the CDR3 is TGTGCCAGCAGCTTGCTAGGGTGGAAGGGCGAGCAGTACTTC. It is translated as CASSLLGWKGEQYF.

This clonotype was seen a few times. This chain joins TRBV4-3 and TRBJ2-1, with TRBD2 matching over 9 bases. This CDR3 is 16 amino acids long. The V gene end was trimmed by 0 bases and the J gene end by 7 bases; junction bases not matched to a gene: 7. CDR1 and CDR2 from the germline V gene are LGHNA and YSLEER. The CDR3 spells CASSQEAATSGNEQFF. The CDR3 DNA sequence: TGCGCCAGCAGCCAAGAAGCGGCGACTAGCGGTAATGAGCAGTTCTTC.

This clonotype was detected many times. The chain employs TRBV2 and TRBJ2-7, with D uncertain. There are 13 residues in the CDR3. In germline, CDR1 is SNHLY, CDR2 FYNNEI. The V end lost 3 bases, the J end lost 0 bases, and 6 bases lay between the germline ends. The chain's CDR3 is CASSDGDSYEQYF. CDR3 coding DNA: TGTGCCAGCAGTGATGGGGACTCCTACGAGCAGTACTTC.

This clonotype showed up many times. CDR3 bases: TGTGCCATCAGGGCCGGGACTAGCCGCGATGAGCAGTTCTTC. Protein product: CAIRAGTSRDEQFF. This chain connects TRBV10-3 to TRBJ2-1; 9 nucleotides agree with TRBD2. V trimming: 6 bases; J trimming: 8 bases; junction bases outside the gene matches: 8. Germline-derived CDR1 and CDR2 are ENHRY and SYGVKD. The CDR3 consists of 14 residues.

There are a few counts of this clonotype. This chain uses TRBV12-3 or TRBV12-4 with TRBJ1-2, with D unclear. The CDR3 loop spans 14 amino acids. V gave up 5 bases and J gave up 5 bases, with 15 bases separating them. CDR3 region: CASSISEHSYGYTF. In DNA, the CDR3 is TGTGCCAGCAGTATATCGGAGCACAGTTATGGCTACACCTTC.

The genes are TRBV12-3 or TRBV12-4 and TRBJ2-2, with 10 positions matching TRBD2. V was pared by 7 bases and J by 1 base, with 9 bases of the junction left unmatched. The CDR3 totals 17 residues. The CDR3 nucleotides read TGTGCCAGCAACATGCGGCTAGCGGGAGAGAACACCGGGGAGCTGTTTTTT. This encodes CASNMRLAGENTGELFF.

This clonotype was seen ten or more times. The V and J genes are TRBV5-6 and TRBJ2-1, with D perhaps matching TRBD2 (5 bases). Trimming stripped 1 base from V and 5 bases from J, with 13 bases between. CDR1 is SGHDT and CDR2 is YYEEEE in the germline V gene. The length of the CDR3 is 15 residues. CDR3 in amino acids: CASSLSGKGHNEQFF. The CDR3 DNA follows: TGTGCCAGCAGCTTGTCGGGGAAAGGACACAATGAGCAGTTCTTC.

This clonotype appeared many times. The rearrangement uses TRBV7-8 and TRBJ2-3; the match to TRBD2 covers 11 bases. This CDR3 comprises 16 residues. Trimming cost V 5 bases and J 5 bases; bases outside gene matches: 9. Germline CDR1 reads SGHVS; CDR2 reads FQNEAQ. The CDR3 DNA reads TGTGCCAGCAGCCCTATAGCGGGGGGGTATATAGATACGCAGTATTTT. It is translated as CASSPIAGGYIDTQYF.

This clonotype was recorded at least ten times. The chain employs TRBV7-2 and TRBJ2-5, with 10 nucleotides matching TRBD1. CDR1 and CDR2 (germline): SGHTA, FQGNSA. V lost 2 bases, J lost 5 bases, and 2 bases stayed unmatched. The CDR3 length is 14 residues. The CDR3 reads CASSLTGQGETQYF. DNA for the CDR3: TGTGCCAGCAGCTTAACGGGACAGGGGGAGACCCAGTACTTC. Together with reference TRBV7-2 and TRBJ2-5, the CDR3 gives the full variable domain: GAGVSQSPSNKVTEKGKDVELRCDPISGHTALYWYRQSLGQGLEFLIYFQGNSAPDKSGLPSDRFSAERTGGSVSTLTIQRTQQEDSAVYLCASSLTGQGETQYFGPGTRLLVL.

The table lists this clonotype with a few counts. The chain recombines TRBV6-5 with TRBJ1-5; no clear D. V was shortened by 2 bases and J by 1 base, with 12 bases between the two germline ends. The CDR3 has 16 amino acids. The germline gives CDR1 MNHEY, CDR2 SVGAGI. CDR3 nucleotide sequence: TGTGCCAGCAGTTACGGACGGAGGCAGAGCAATCAGCCCCAGCATTTT. This sequence encodes CASSYGRRQSNQPQHF.

This clonotype occurred a few times. The chain uses TRBV5-1 and TRBJ1-1, with a tentative D call TRBD1 (6 bases). Trimming removed 3 bases at V and 4 bases at J, with 10 bases between. CDR3 size: 13 residues. Germline V CDR1 and CDR2: SGHRS, YFSETQ. CDR3 in amino acids: CASSWEGGTEAFF. The DNA for the CDR3 is TGCGCCAGCAGCTGGGAAGGGGGCACTGAAGCTTTCTTT.

This clonotype was observed a handful of times. V and J are TRBV5-1 and TRBJ1-1, with D possibly matching TRBD1 (5 bases). The V end lost 0 bases, the J end lost 4 bases, and 10 bases lay between the germline ends. Germline CDR1 and CDR2: SGHRS and YFSETQ. This CDR3 is 14 amino acids long. CDR3 nucleotide sequence: TGCGCCAGCAGCTTGGCGCAGGGTTTCACTGAAGCTTTCTTT. Amino acid sequence: CASSLAQGFTEAFF.

This clonotype was seen a few times. The rearrangement uses TRBV7-2 and TRBJ2-7; perhaps TRBD1 as D (6 bases). The CDR3 consists of 15 residues. Trimming stripped 5 bases from V and 4 bases from J, with 18 bases between. The germline V gene encodes CDR1 SGHTA and CDR2 FQGNSA. The CDR3 nucleotides read TGTGCCAGCAGCGTATTCCACAGGGTTATGTACGAGCAGTACTTC. Translated: CASSVFHRVMYEQYF.

The chain carries TRBV7-9 and TRBJ2-1, with a possible D match to TRBD2 (7 bases). Looked up from germline, CDR1 is SEHNR and CDR2 is FQNEAQ (reference sequence). CDR3 length: 12 amino acids. Deletions cut 8 bases from V and 10 bases from J, with 15 bases between. CDR3 protein: CASQGREWEQFF. CDR3 coding DNA: TGTGCCAGCCAGGGGCGGGAGTGGGAGCAGTTCTTC. The full variable domain, with the rest looked up from reference TRBV7-9 and TRBJ2-1, is DTGVSQNPRHKITKRGQNVTFRCDPISEHNRLYWYRQTLGQGPEFLTYFQNEAQLEKSRLLSDRFSAERPKGSFSTLEIQRTEQGDSAMYLCASQGREWEQFFGPGTRLTVL.

In this sample, this clonotype turned up many times. J is TRBJ2-7 and V is TRBV7-2, with 8 bases matching TRBD2. Per the germline V gene, CDR1 is SGHTA and CDR2 is FQGNSA. Losses at the gene ends were 3 bases for V and 0 bases for J; bases not matched to a gene: 7. CDR3 length equals 16 residues. CDR3 nucleotides: TGTGCCAGCAGCTTTTCGGGGGGGGAGGTCTCCTACGAGCAGTACTTC. Translating it yields CASSFSGGEVSYEQYF.

This clonotype was found a few times. The rearrangement joins TRBV27 to TRBJ2-5; 10 bases map to TRBD2. The junction had 8 bases not matched to a gene; V was cut back by 4 bases and J by 3 bases. Germline assignment: CDR1 MNHEY and CDR2 SMNVEV (reference sequence). The CDR3 covers 16 residues. The CDR3 sequence: CASSSYSGGPKETQYF. The CDR3 coding sequence is TGTGCCAGCAGTTCATATAGCGGGGGGCCGAAAGAGACCCAGTACTTC.

There are a few counts of this clonotype. The genes are TRBV20-1 and TRBJ2-2; 10 bases fit TRBD1. Germline V lookup: CDR1 DFQATT, CDR2 SNEGSKA (reference sequence). The CDR3 is 14 amino acids. V shed 6 bases and J 5 bases; nucleotides not matched to a gene: 6. Here the CDR3 DNA reads TGCAGTGCCACAGACAGGGGGCGTACCGGGGAGCTGTTTTTT. This codes for CSATDRGRTGELFF.

This clonotype came up many times. The V call is TRBV27, the J call TRBJ2-7; 7 nucleotides match TRBD1. The CDR3 sequence is 14 residues long. CDR1 MNHEY and CDR2 SMNVEV come from the germline V gene (reference sequence). With V trimmed by 8 bases and J by 3 bases, 10 bases remained unmatched. The CDR3 reads CASERTGSIYEQYF. The CDR3 DNA follows: TGTGCCAGCGAACGGACAGGTTCAATCTACGAGCAGTACTTC.

There are a few counts of this clonotype. The chain combines TRBV18 with TRBJ2-1; D not certain. V was cut by 8 bases and J by 3 bases, with 17 bases left in between. This CDR3 spans 15 amino acids. From germline, CDR1 is KGHSH and CDR2 LQKENI. CDR3 residues: CASPIDPPLYNEQFF. CDR3 nucleotides: TGTGCCAGCCCCATCGACCCGCCCCTCTACAATGAGCAGTTCTTC.

This clonotype was recorded only once. The chain is built from TRBV18 and TRBJ2-3; D gene uncertain. Trimming took 3 bases from V and 6 from J, leaving 19 bases between them. Germline CDR1 KGHSH, CDR2 LQKENI. There are 16 residues in the CDR3. In nucleotides, the CDR3 is TGTGCCAGCTCACCCCCCCTCGCGCCCCAGATGGATACGCAGTATTTT. It yields the protein CASSPPLAPQMDTQYF.

The table lists this clonotype with a few counts. V and J are TRBV12-3 or TRBV12-4 and TRBJ2-3, with D uncertain. Trimming left V 8 bases short and J 2 bases short, with 20 bases between. This CDR3 has 16 residues. The CDR3 reads CASHSPDIRVTDTQYF. For the CDR3, the DNA is TGTGCCAGCCATTCCCCCGACATAAGGGTCACAGATACGCAGTATTTT.

This clonotype occurred a few times. The rearrangement uses TRBV7-2 and TRBJ2-3, with no clear D. The CDR3 length is 13 residues. Trimming took 3 bases from V and 3 from J, leaving 7 bases between them. Germline values: CDR1 SGHTA, CDR2 FQGNSA. CDR3 in amino acids: CASSLFPTDTQYF. CDR3 in DNA: TGTGCCAGCAGCTTGTTCCCTACAGATACGCAGTATTTT.

The chain recombines TRBV12-3 or TRBV12-4 with TRBJ2-1; no reliable D call. V shed 7 bases and J shed 5 bases, with 12 bases lying between them. The CDR3 sequence is 13 residues long. The CDR3 protein is CASNTLRNNEQFF. Here the CDR3 DNA reads TGTGCCAGCAATACGCTTCGCAACAATGAGCAGTTCTTC.

This clonotype was detected a few times. The genes are TRBV20-1 and TRBJ1-5; 7 bases map to TRBD1. V lost 3 bases and J lost 5; bases outside the gene matches: 7. Germline V gene data show CDR1 as DFQATT and CDR2 as SNEGSKA (reference sequence). The CDR3 consists of 14 residues. The CDR3 here is CSASHRGGDQPQHF. The CDR3 DNA sequence: TGCAGTGCTAGCCACAGGGGTGGAGATCAGCCCCAGCATTTT.

This clonotype was counted a few times. The CDR3 sequence is CSAREIYDRSNQPQHF. In DNA, the CDR3 is TGCAGTGCTAGAGAAATATACGACAGATCCAATCAGCCCCAGCATTTT. The V call is TRBV20-1, the J call TRBJ1-5; maybe TRBD1 (5 bases). Trimming left V 0 bases short and J 3 bases short, with 15 bases between. This CDR3 contains 16 residues. Per germline, CDR1 DFQATT and CDR2 SNEGSKA (reference sequence).